This T cell receptor beta chain was documented in a study of blood T cell repertoires in COVID-19. Study context: Samples representing acute and convalescent COVID-19 were sourced from the United States, Italy and Spain.

Here immunoSEQ multiplex PCR was the method, and the copy in TCRdb shows in-frame clones only, minus some. The table includes roughly 340,000 clones, more than 80% detected once. The clonotype was recovered from a woman in her thirties with COVID-19, enrolled during active disease. The specimen sequenced was peripheral blood.

The CDR3 DNA reads TGTGCCAGCAGCCCACTAAAGACAGGGGATGGCTACACCTTC. Residues: CASSPLKTGDGYTF. This sequence joins TRBV4-2 and TRBJ1-2; 8 bases are shared with TRBD1. Germline V gene data show CDR1 as LGHNA and CDR2 as YNFKEQ. The V segment lost 4 bases and the J segment 6 bases; nucleotides outside the gene matches: 7. The CDR3 has 14 amino acids.